The present TCR beta chain was sequenced within a study of blood T cell repertoires in COVID-19 (dated by TCRdb to about 2020). In terms of the full investigation: The collaborator samples originated in the United States, Italy and Spain and spanned the acute and convalescent phases of COVID-19. The material from the prospective study consisted of cDNA or gDNA derived from T cells, B-cell-depleted T cells, or PBMCs. The dataset comprised deeply sampled blood TCRbeta repertoires from subjects exposed to, actively infected with, or recovered from COVID-19. The repertoires were released in a freely available public database meant as a resource for research on the immune response to SARS-CoV-2. Samples were obtained from the ongoing ImmuneRACE study (first 160 participants) and from 1,000 to 1,500 subjects provided by 6 global collaborators. The sample metadata nearly always contained a de-identified subject ID, COVID-19 status, age in years and sex. Where available, HLA class I and class II types were taken from metadata supplied by the sample provider and were not determined by assay-based typing. The investigation overall reported the following: The amount of clinical and demographic metadata varied by source and participant and was provided uncurated.

Reading the germline V gene gives CDR1 MDHEN and CDR2 SYDVKM. The CDR3 has 14 amino acids, counting the end cysteine and phenylalanine. The read is trimmed to its CDR3 DNA, 42 bases read in frame from base 1. Compared with germline, V lacks 3 bases and J lacks 4 bases; bases without a gene match: 3. The immunoSEQ Assay, a bias-controlled multiplex PCR, was used to amplify TCRbeta CDR3 regions from genomic DNA. In the source study's methods: Within the assay, amplification of reference gene primers was used to estimate how many nucleated cells each sample contained. To quantify the absolute abundance of each unique TCRbeta CDR3 rearrangement, sequence reads were collapsed and filtered. For each sample, productive Simpson clonality was calculated as the square root of Simpson's diversity index over productive rearrangements. TCRdb re-hosts the immuneACCESS table, in-frame sequences only. Its copies lack some clones; in the studies checked, an unresolved V gene accounts for under half of them, and the cause for the rest is not known. Clonal size and the V and J genes are those of that table, whereas D and trimming came from the DNA. Counted in this sample were fewer than 250,000 clones; around nine tenths of them appeared once. Jointly, the top ten make up over 12% of the sample.

Participants in the prospective study were aged roughly 18 to 95 years, lived in about two dozen United States geographic areas, and enrolled through a virtual design. Cohort assignment in the prospective study relied on participant-reported clinical history from a screening survey and a study questionnaire. Mobile phlebotomists in the prospective study collected whole blood, serum and a nasopharyngeal or oropharyngeal swab from every participant. Participants in the prospective study had the option to provide additional blood draws and questionnaires over a roughly 2-month period. Before DNA extraction, prospective study blood samples were shipped either frozen or at room temperature. Of note for this clone: The antigen this receptor binds is unknown. Base qualities are not provided; no much larger clone lies one nucleotide away.

This TCR was sampled from a woman aged 45-59 years with acute COVID-19. Sequences were obtained from PBMCs or T cells enriched from blood (not recorded which). This chain is built from TRBV28 and TRBJ2-3; TRBD2 aligns with 8 central bases. The DNA reads as follows: TGTGCCAGCAGTTTTGCGGGAGGAGCAGATACGCAGTATTTT. The translation is CASSFAGGADTQYF.